A single TCR beta chain is shown here with its context. The antigen is not known. Cultured CD4+ T-cell DNA underwent Oncomine TCR Beta short-read sequencing. One entry per CDR3 protein, called by TCRdb with MiXCR from the PCR reads. The table lists some 21,000 distinct CDR3 sequences, about half of them singletons, with roughly 10% in the top ten. This specimen belongs to a study of vaccination and CD4 T cells after COVID-19. The treatment denotes: roughly ten-day PBMC culture with coronavirus spike peptide pools or control peptides (ViraFEST assay). Germline loops: CDR1 SGHTA, CDR2 FQGNSA. The V and J ends lost 5 bases and 5 bases respectively, with 18 bases between them. This CDR3 comprises 15 residues.

The sequence was obtained from a human donor who had recovered from COVID-19. Input material: CD4+ T cells from blood, cultured in vitro. The rearrangement joins TRBV7-2 to TRBJ2-5; D could derive from TRBD1 or TRBD2 (7 bases each). The CDR3 coding sequence is TGTGCCAGCAGCCGTGCGGGGGCCAGGGGGGAGACCCAGTACTTC. This encodes CASSRAGARGETQYF. The variable domain in full, completed from reference TRBV7-2 and TRBJ2-5, reads GAGVSQSPSNKVTEKGKDVELRCDPISGHTALYWYRQSLGQGLEFLIYFQGNSAPDKSGLPSDRFSAERTGGSVSTLTIQRTQQEDSAVYLCASSRAGARGETQYFGPGTRLLVL.